The rows below give T cell receptor beta chains drawn from one sample of a study of CD8 T cells in Susac syndrome. TCRdb ran MiXCR on the immunoSEQ multiplex PCR reads and lists one entry per CDR3 protein. The sample carries approximately 150,000 distinct CDR3 sequences, approximately 95% recorded once. What was sequenced was CD4+ T cells from PBMCs. The origin of the receptors is a human donor in good health. The CDR3 runs from the conserved cysteine through the conserved F or W. Each record gives: clone size, V gene, D gene, J gene, CDR3 protein, CDR3 DNA. D genes are given only for firm matches. Clone size is stated in some rows and not others, as once, few, many or a class when expanded.

.	TRBV14	TRBD2	TRBJ2-7	CASSLLGGTRASEQYF	TGTGCCAGCAGCCTCCTGGGGGGGACCCGGGCGTCCGAGCAGTACTTC
.	TRBV20-1	.	TRBJ2-3	CSARGGHRTDTQYF	TGCAGTGCTAGGGGGGGACATAGGACAGATACGCAGTATTTT
once	TRBV5-1	TRBD2	TRBJ2-1	CASSSLPGLGEQFF	TGCGCCAGCAGCTCGTTGCCGGGACTAGGGGAGCAGTTCTTC
.	TRBV29-1	TRBD2	TRBJ2-1	CSVETWGGRNEQFF	TGCAGCGTTGAAACTTGGGGGGGTCGCAATGAGCAGTTCTTC
.	TRBV5-1	.	TRBJ2-3	CASSFDGTDTQYF	TGCGCCAGCAGCTTTGACGGGACAGATACGCAGTATTTT
.	TRBV7-2	.	TRBJ2-3	CASSFDGSANTQYF	TGTGCCAGCAGCTTTGACGGGTCCGCCAATACGCAGTATTTT
.	TRBV4-1	.	TRBJ1-2	CASSQVRSEGRGYTF	TGCGCCAGCAGCCAAGTACGATCGGAGGGAAGGGGCTACACCTTC
.	TRBV19	TRBD1	TRBJ1-2	CASSIAGTGAFYGYTF	TGTGCCAGTAGTATCGCAGGGACAGGGGCCTTCTATGGCTACACCTTC
.	TRBV29-1	TRBD1	TRBJ1-1	CSGGGAGTEAFF	TGCAGCGGAGGGGGCGCGGGCACTGAAGCTTTCTTT
.	TRBV15	TRBD2	TRBJ2-7	CATSRRLAGLYEQYF	TGTGCCACCAGCAGGAGACTAGCGGGACTCTACGAGCAGTACTTC
few	TRBV29-1	.	TRBJ1-1	CSVGLNTEAFF	TGCAGCGTTGGTTTGAACACTGAAGCTTTCTTT
.	TRBV27	TRBD1	TRBJ2-7	CASSSSGGVYEQYF	TGTGCCAGCAGCTCTTCAGGGGGCGTCTACGAGCAGTACTTC
.	TRBV20-1	.	TRBJ1-2	CSARVTGNYGYTF	TGCAGTGCTAGAGTGACCGGAAACTATGGCTACACCTTC
.	TRBV12-3/TRBV12-4	.	TRBJ1-4	CASSSPTGHSEKLFF	TGTGCCAGCAGTTCCCCGACAGGCCACAGTGAAAAACTGTTTTTT
once	TRBV10-3	.	TRBJ2-7	CAIRPEGSDEQYF	TGTGCCATCAGGCCCGAGGGTAGCGACGAGCAGTACTTC
.	TRBV3-1	TRBD1	TRBJ1-5	CASTQGQGNQPQHF	TGTGCCAGCACCCAGGGACAGGGGAATCAGCCCCAGCATTTT
once	TRBV30	TRBD2	TRBJ2-7	CAWSSGTSGSNYEQYF	TGTGCCTGGAGCTCCGGGACTAGCGGGAGTAATTACGAGCAGTACTTC